This T cell receptor beta chain was profiled in a study of shared clonotypes between healthy human individuals. The overall study: Plates per donor: three CD4 naive, three CD4 memory, two CD8 naive, one CD8 memory. Findings and limits, study-wide: Non-shared clonotypes showed lower generation probabilities than clonotypes common to all four donors. Naive subsets generally exceeded memory subsets in estimated richness.

This CDR3 has 15 residues. The V gene lost 4 bases and the J gene lost 4 bases, with 16 bases spanning the gap. The germline gives CDR1 SGHTA, CDR2 FQGNSA. TCRdb keeps only in-frame clones here, not all; method: immunoSEQ multiplex PCR. The table shows about 2.3 million clones, with 93% occurring only once. Of note for this clone: Its antigen remains unidentified.

This chain uses TRBV7-2 with TRBJ1-1; a weak D match, TRBD1 (5 bases). The source is a man aged 18 to 29 in good health. Some clones in this sample may be carry-over from other donors' samples. Source material: naive CD4+ T cells from PBMCs. Subset noted: CD45RA+ positively selected. The CDR3, as DNA: TGTGCCAGCAGCTCTGGGGGGTTGGGGAGCACTGAAGCTTTCTTT. This translates into CASSSGGLGSTEAFF.